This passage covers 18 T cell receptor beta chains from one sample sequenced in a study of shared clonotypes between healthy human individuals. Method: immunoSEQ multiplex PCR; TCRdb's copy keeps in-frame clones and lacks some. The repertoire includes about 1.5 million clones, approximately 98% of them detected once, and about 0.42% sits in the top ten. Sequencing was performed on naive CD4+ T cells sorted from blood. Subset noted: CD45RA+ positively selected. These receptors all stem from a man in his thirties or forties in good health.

The CDR3 bases are TGTGCCAGCACCGTGGACAGGGGGCGTCGAGAGACCCAGTACTTC. Its translation: CASTVDRGRRETQYF. The chain combines TRBV2 with TRBJ2-5; 11 bases fit TRBD1. V gave up 7 bases and J gave up 4 bases; unmatched junction bases: 8. CDR3 size: 15 residues. Germline-derived CDR1 and CDR2 are SNHLY and FYNNEI.

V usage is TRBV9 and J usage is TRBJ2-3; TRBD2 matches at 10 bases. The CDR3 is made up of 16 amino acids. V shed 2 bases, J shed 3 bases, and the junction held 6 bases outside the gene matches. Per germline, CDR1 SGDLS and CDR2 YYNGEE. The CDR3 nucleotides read TGTGCCAGCAGCGTGCTAGCGGGAGACGGAACAGATACGCAGTATTTT. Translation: CASSVLAGDGTDTQYF.

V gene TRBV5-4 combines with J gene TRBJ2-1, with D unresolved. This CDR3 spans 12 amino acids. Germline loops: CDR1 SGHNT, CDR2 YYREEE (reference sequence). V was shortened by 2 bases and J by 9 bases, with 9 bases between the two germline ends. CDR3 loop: CASSLQSGEQFF. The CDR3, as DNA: TGTGCCAGCAGCTTACAATCCGGTGAGCAGTTCTTC.

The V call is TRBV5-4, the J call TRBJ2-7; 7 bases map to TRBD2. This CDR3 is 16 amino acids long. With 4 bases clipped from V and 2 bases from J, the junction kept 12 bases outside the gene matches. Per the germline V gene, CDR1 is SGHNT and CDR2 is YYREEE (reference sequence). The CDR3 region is CASSRGSAGIAYEQYF. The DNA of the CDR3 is TGTGCCAGCAGCCGGGGGTCAGCGGGGATAGCCTACGAGCAGTACTTC.

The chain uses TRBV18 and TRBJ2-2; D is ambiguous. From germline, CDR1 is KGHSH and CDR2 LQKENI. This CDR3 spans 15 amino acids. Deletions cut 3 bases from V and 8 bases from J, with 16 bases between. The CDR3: CASSPTTYESGELFF. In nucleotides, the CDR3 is TGTGCCAGCTCACCGACAACTTACGAGTCGGGGGAGCTGTTTTTT.

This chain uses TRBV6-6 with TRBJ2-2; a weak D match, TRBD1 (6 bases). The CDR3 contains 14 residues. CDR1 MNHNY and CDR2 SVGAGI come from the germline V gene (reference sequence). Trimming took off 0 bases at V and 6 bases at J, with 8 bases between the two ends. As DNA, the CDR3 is TGTGCCAGCAGTTACTCCTCAGGGGCCGGGGAGCTGTTTTTT. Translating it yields CASSYSSGAGELFF.

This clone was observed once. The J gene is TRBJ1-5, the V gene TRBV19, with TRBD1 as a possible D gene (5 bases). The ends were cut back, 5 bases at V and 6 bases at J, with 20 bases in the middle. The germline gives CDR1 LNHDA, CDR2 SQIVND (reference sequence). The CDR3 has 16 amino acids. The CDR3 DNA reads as TGTGCCAGTAGTGCACCGGGACCAGGGAGAAGTCAGCCCCAGCATTTT. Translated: CASSAPGPGRSQPQHF.

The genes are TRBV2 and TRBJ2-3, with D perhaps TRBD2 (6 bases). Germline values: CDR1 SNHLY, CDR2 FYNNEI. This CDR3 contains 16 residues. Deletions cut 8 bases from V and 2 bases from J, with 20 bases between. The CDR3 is CASFKRSGLFTDTQYF. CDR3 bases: TGTGCCAGCTTCAAAAGAAGTGGACTATTCACAGATACGCAGTATTTT.

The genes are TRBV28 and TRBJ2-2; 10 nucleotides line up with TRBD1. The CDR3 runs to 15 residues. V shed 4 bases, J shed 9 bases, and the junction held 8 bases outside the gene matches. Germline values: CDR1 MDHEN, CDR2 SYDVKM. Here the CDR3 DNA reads TGTGCCAGCAGTTCCACCGGGACAGGGGACCGGGAGCTGTTTTTT. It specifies CASSSTGTGDRELFF.

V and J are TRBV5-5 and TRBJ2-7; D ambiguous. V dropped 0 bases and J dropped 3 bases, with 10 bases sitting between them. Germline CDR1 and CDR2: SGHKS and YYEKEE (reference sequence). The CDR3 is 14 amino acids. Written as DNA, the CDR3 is TGTGCCAGCAGCTTGGTTAGAGATTTCTACGAGCAGTACTTC. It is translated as CASSLVRDFYEQYF.

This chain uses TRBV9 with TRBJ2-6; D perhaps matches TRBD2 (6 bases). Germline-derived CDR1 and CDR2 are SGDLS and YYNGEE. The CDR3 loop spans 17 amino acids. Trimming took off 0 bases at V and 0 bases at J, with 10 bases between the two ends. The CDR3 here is CASSVAGGISGANVLTF. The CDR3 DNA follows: TGTGCCAGCAGCGTAGCGGGCGGGATCTCTGGGGCCAACGTCCTGACTTTC.

The CDR3 nucleotides read TGTGCCAGCAGCCCTCAGGGGTTCACCGGGGAGCTGTTTTTT. Translating it yields CASSPQGFTGELFF. The chain is built from TRBV6-1 and TRBJ2-2; a possible D gene is TRBD1 (6 bases). The CDR3 is 14 amino acids. V lost 6 bases and J 4 bases, leaving 12 bases between the germline ends. The germline gives CDR1 MNHNS, CDR2 SASEGT.

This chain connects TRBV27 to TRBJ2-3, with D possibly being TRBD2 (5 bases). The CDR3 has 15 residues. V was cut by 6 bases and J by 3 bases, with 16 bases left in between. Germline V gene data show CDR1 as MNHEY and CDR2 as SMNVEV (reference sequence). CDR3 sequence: CASSHGLRFTDTQYF. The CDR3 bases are TGTGCCAGCAGCCACGGACTGAGGTTTACAGATACGCAGTATTTT.

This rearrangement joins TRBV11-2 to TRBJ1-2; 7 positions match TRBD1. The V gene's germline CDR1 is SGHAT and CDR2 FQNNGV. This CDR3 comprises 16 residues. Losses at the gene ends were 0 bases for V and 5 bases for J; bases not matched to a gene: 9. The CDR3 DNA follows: TGTGCCAGCAGCTTAGAGGTCGACAGGGTAGGATATGGCTACACCTTC. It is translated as CASSLEVDRVGYGYTF.

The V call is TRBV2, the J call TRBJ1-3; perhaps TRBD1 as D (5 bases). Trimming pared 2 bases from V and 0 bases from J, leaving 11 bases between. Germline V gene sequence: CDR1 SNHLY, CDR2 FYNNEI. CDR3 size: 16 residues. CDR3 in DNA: TGTGCCAGCAGTGAAACAGGTGCTAACTCTGGAAACACCATATATTTT. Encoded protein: CASSETGANSGNTIYF.

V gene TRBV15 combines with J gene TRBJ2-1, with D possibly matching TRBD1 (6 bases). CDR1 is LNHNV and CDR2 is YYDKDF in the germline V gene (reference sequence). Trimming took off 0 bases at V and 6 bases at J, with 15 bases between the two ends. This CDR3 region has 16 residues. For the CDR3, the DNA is TGTGCCACCAGCAGAGACAGGGGTTTAGGGGGCAATGAGCAGTTCTTC. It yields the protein CATSRDRGLGGNEQFF. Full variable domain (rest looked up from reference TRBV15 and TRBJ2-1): DAMVIQNPRYQVTQFGKPVTLSCSQTLNHNVMYWYQQKSSQAPKLLFHYYDKDFNNEADTPDNFQSRRPNTSFCFLDIRSPGLGDTAMYLCATSRDRGLGGNEQFFGPGTRLTVL.

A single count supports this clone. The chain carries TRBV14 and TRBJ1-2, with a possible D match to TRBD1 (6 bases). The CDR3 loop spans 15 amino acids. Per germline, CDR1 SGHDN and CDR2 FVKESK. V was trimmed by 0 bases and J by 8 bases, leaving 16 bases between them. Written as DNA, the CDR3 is TGTGCCAGCAGCCAAGAAGGGGGTGGGACGTGGGGCTACACCTTC. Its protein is CASSQEGGGTWGYTF.

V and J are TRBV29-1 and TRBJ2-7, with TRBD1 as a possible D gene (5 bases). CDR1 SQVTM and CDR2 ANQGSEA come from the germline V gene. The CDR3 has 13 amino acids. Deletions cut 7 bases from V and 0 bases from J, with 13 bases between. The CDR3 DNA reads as TGCAGCGCTGGCCCACAGGCCTCCTACGAGCAGTACTTC. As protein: CSAGPQASYEQYF.